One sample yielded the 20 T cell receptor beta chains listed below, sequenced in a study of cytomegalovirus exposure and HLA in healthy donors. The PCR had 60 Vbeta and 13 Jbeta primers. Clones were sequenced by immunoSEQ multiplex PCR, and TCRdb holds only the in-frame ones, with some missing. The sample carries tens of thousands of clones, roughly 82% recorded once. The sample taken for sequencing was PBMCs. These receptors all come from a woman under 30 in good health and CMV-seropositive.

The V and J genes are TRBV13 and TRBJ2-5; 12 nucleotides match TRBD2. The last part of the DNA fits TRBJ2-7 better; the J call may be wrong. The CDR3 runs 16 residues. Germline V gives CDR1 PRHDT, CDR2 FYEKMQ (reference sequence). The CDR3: CASSLRGLAGHYEQYF. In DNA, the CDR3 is TGTGCCAGCAGCCTTAGGGGACTAGCGGGCCACTACGAGCAGTACTTC.

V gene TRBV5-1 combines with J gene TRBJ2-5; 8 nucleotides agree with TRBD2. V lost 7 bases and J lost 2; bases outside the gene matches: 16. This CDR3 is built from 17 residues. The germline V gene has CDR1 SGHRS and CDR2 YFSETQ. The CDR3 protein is CASAGGHDAVPQETQYF. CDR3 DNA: TGCGCCAGCGCGGGAGGTCATGATGCGGTGCCACAAGAGACCCAGTACTTC.

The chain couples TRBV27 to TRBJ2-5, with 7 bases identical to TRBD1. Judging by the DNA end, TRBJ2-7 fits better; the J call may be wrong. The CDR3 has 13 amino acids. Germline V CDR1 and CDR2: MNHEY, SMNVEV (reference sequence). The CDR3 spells CASSLRGTYEQYF. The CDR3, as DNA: TGTGCCAGCAGCCTCAGGGGGACCTACGAGCAGTACTTC.

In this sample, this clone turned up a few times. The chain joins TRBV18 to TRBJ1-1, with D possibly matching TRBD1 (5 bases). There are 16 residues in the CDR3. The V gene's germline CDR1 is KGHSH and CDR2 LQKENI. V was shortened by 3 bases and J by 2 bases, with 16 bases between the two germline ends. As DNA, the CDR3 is TGTGCCAGCTCACCCCTTGGGCAGGGAGGTAACACTGAAGCTTTCTTT. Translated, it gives CASSPLGQGGNTEAFF.

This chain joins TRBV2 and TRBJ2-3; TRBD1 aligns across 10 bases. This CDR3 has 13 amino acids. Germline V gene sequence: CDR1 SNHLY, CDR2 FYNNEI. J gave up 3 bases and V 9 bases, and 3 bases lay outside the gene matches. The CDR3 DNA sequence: TGTGCCAGAGGGGGACAGGGGACAGATACGCAGTATTTT. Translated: CARGGQGTDTQYF.

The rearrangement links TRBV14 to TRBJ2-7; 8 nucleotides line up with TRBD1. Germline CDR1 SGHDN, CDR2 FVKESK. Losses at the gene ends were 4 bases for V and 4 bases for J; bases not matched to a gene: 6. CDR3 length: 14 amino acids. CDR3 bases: TGTGCCAGCAGCCTACCCGACAGGGGATACGAGCAGTACTTC. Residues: CASSLPDRGYEQYF.

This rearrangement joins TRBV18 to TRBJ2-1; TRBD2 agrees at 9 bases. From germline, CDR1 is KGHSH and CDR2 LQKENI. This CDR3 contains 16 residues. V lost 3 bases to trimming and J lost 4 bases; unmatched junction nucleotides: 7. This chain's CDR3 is CASSPRAGGLYNEQFF. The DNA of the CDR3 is TGTGCCAGCTCACCCCGAGCGGGGGGACTATACAATGAGCAGTTCTTC.

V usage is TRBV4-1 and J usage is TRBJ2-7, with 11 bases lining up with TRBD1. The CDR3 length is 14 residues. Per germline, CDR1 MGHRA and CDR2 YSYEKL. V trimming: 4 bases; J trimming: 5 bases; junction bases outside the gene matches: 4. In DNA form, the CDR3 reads TGCGCCAGCAGCCCCGGACAGGGGGCGGACGAGCAGTACTTC. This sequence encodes CASSPGQGADEQYF.

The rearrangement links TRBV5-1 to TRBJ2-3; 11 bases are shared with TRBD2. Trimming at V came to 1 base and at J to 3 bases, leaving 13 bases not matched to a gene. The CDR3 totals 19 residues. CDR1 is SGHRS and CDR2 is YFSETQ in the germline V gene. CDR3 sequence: CASSLPQELLAGETDTQYF. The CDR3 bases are TGCGCCAGCAGCTTGCCCCAGGAGTTACTAGCGGGAGAAACAGATACGCAGTATTTT.

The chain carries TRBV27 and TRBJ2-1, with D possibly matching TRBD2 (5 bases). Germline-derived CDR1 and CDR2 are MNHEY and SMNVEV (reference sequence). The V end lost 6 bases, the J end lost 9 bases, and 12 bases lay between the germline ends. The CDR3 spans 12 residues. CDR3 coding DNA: TGTGCCAGCAGCCCTAGAGGAGGTGAGCAGTTCTTC. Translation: CASSPRGGEQFF.

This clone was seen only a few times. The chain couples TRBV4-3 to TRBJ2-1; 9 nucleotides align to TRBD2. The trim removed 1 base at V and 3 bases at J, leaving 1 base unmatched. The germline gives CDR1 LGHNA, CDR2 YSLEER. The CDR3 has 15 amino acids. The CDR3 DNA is TGCGCCAGCAGCCAAGGGCGGGGGGGCTACAATGAGCAGTTCTTC. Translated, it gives CASSQGRGGYNEQFF.

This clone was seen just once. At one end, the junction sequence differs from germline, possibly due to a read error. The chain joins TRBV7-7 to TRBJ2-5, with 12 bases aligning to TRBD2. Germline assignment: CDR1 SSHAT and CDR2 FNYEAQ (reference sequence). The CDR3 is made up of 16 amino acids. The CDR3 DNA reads TGTGCTAGCAGCTTAGGAGGACTAGCGGGAAGAGAGACCCAGTACTTC. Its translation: CASSLGGLAGRETQYF.

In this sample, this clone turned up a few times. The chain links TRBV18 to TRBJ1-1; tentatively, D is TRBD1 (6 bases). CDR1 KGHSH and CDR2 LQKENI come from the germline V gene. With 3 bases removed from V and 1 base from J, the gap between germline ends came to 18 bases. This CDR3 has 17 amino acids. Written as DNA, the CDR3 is TGTGCCAGCTCACCTCTCCCCTCGGACAGCCCGAACACTGAAGCTTTCTTT. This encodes CASSPLPSDSPNTEAFF.

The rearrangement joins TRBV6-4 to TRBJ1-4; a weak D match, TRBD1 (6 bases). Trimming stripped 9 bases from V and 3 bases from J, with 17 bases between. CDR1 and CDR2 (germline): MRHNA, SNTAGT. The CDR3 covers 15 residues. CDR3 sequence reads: CARLVPTGSNEKLFF. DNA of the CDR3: TGTGCCAGACTCGTCCCAACAGGGTCTAATGAAAAACTGTTTTTT.

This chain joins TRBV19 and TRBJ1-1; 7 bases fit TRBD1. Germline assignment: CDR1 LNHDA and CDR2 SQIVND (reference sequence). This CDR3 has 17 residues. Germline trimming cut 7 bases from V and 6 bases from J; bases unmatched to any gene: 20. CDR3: CASKRGQGEGGTAEAFF. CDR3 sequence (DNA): TGTGCCAGTAAGAGGGGCCAGGGGGAAGGTGGGACCGCTGAAGCTTTCTTT.

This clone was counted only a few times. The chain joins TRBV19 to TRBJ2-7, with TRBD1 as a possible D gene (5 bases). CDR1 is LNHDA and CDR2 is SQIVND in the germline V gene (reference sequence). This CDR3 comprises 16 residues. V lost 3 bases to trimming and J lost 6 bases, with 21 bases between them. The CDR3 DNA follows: TGTGCCAGTAGTATCCACCAGGGCCTATCGGTCTTCGAGCAGTACTTC. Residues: CASSIHQGLSVFEQYF.

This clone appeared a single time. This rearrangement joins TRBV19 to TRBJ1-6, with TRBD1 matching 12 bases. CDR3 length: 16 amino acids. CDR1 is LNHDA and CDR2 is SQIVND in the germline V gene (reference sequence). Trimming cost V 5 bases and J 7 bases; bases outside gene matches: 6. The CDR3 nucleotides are TGTGCCAGTAGTGGCCCGGGACAGGGGGCGAATTCACCCCTCCACTTT. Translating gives CASSGPGQGANSPLHF.

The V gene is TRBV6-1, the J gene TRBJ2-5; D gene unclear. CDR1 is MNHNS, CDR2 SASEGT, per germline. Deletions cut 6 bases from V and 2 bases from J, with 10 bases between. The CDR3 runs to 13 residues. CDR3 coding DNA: TGTGCCAGCAGCGACTGGTGGCAAGAGACCCAGTACTTC. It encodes CASSDWWQETQYF.

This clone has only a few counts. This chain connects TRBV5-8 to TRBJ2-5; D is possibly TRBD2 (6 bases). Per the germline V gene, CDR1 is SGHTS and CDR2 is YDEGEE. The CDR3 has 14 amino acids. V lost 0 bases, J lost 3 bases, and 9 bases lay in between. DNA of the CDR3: TGTGCCAGCAGCTTGGGACCGGGGGAAGAGACCCAGTACTTC. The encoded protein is CASSLGPGEETQYF.

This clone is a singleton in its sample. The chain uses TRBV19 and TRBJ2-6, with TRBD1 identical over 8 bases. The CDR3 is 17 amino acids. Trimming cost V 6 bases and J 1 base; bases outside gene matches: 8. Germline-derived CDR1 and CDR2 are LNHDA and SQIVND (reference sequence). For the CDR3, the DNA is TGTGCCAGTAGAGAACCGGGACAGGCTTCTGGGGCCAACGTCCTGACTTTC. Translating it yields CASREPGQASGANVLTF.